This T cell receptor beta chain derives from a study of Ad26.COV2.S vaccination and SARS-CoV-2 variants. The protocol was immunoSEQ multiplex PCR, while the TCRdb copy is restricted to in-frame clones and leaves out a portion. Here the sample spans 400,000 to 450,000 clones, roughly 87% being singletons. Specified treatment: over 15 received Ad26.COV2.S at low or high dose, single or two shots; a few received placebo; per-sample allocation not given. Samples were taken on day 63 after the first vaccine or placebo injection. Here the sequenced sample was peripheral blood, taken in a trial of Ad26.COV2.S vaccine versus placebo. The TCR was taken from a person between 18 and 65 years old who received the Ad26.COV2.S COVID-19 vaccine or a placebo.

CDR3 sequence: CASSIQGPETQYF. CDR3 nucleotide sequence: TGTGCCAGTAGTATTCAGGGTCCGGAGACCCAGTACTTC. The J gene is TRBJ2-5, the V gene TRBV19, with a weak D call TRBD1 (5 bases). Germline CDR1 and CDR2: LNHDA and SQIVND (reference sequence). V was clipped by 3 bases and J by 5 bases, with 10 bases between them. This CDR3 spans 13 amino acids.